The 16 T cell receptor beta chains reported below all come from one sample, sequenced in a study of shared clonotypes between healthy human individuals. TCRdb's table, derived via immunoSEQ multiplex PCR, lists solely in-frame clones and lacks some. The sample lists 2 million to 3 million clones, roughly 93% occurring once. The sample taken for sequencing was naive CD4+ T cells from PBMCs. As for subset: CD45RA+ positively selected. The receptor set was obtained from a man aged 18 to 35 in good health. Some clones in this sample may be carry-over from other donors' samples.

The chain combines TRBV27 with TRBJ2-5; no clear D gene. The V gene lost 4 bases and the J gene lost 0 bases, with 12 bases spanning the gap. Germline lookup yields CDR1 MNHEY and CDR2 SMNVEV (reference sequence). The CDR3 spans 15 residues. CDR3 sequence: CASSSLWQNQETQYF. CDR3 nucleotide sequence: TGTGCCAGCAGTTCCCTGTGGCAGAACCAAGAGACCCAGTACTTC.

This clone occurred once. This sequence joins TRBV11-2 and TRBJ2-7; D uncertain. This CDR3 has 12 residues. The germline CDR1 and CDR2 sequences are SGHAT and FQNNGV. V dropped 5 bases and J dropped 3 bases, with 8 bases sitting between them. CDR3 loop: CASSHQDYEQYF. In nucleotides, the CDR3 is TGTGCCAGCAGCCATCAAGACTACGAGCAGTACTTC.

The gene calls are TRBV5-1 and TRBJ2-7; TRBD1 aligns across 9 bases. Germline CDR1 and CDR2: SGHRS and YFSETQ. CDR3 length: 15 residues. V dropped 4 bases and J dropped 2; count of bases not matched to a gene: 7. CDR3 coding DNA: TGCGCCAGCAGCCCGGGACAGGGCGCAGCCTACGAGCAGTACTTC. Translation gives CASSPGQGAAYEQYF.

The rearrangement uses TRBV29-1 and TRBJ2-2; 10 bases map to TRBD2. CDR1 and CDR2 from the germline V gene are SQVTM and ANQGSEA. With V trimmed by 5 bases and J by 6 bases, 9 bases remained unmatched. This CDR3 is built from 15 residues. The CDR3 DNA is TGCAGCGTTCACCAAGCGGGAGGGCCGGCCGGGGAGCTGTTTTTT. This codes for CSVHQAGGPAGELFF.

The chain couples TRBV28 to TRBJ2-5; 8 bases agree with TRBD2. The end of the DNA fits TRBJ2-7 better, so the J call may be wrong. Looked up from germline, CDR1 is MDHEN and CDR2 is SYDVKM. This CDR3 comprises 17 residues. The CDR3: CASFSPRATQREREQYF. Here the CDR3 DNA reads TGTGCCAGCTTCAGTCCCCGAGCCACTCAGCGGGAGCGCGAGCAGTACTTC.

V is TRBV6-1 and J is TRBJ2-2, with D possibly being TRBD1 (5 bases). Deletions cut 2 bases from V and 6 bases from J, with 16 bases between. This CDR3 region has 16 residues. Germline V gene lookup returns CDR1 MNHNS and CDR2 SASEGT. CDR3 nucleotide sequence: TGTGCCAGCAGTGAAAGGGCCCAGACAGTATCCGGGGAGCTGTTTTTT. It translates to CASSERAQTVSGELFF.

The CDR3 DNA sequence: TGTGCCAGCTCACCCACCACAGGGGAAGCATACACTGAAGCTTTCTTT. The encoded protein is CASSPTTGEAYTEAFF. The chain is built from TRBV18 and TRBJ1-1; TRBD1 matches at 7 bases. The CDR3 runs 16 residues. CDR1 KGHSH and CDR2 LQKENI come from the germline V gene. J gave up 3 bases and V 3 bases, and 10 bases lay outside the gene matches.

The rearrangement links TRBV6-5 to TRBJ2-5, with 8 bases identical to TRBD1. Germline assignment: CDR1 MNHEY and CDR2 SVGAGI. There are 14 residues in the CDR3. J gave up 4 bases and V 5 bases, and 6 bases lay outside the gene matches. The CDR3 sequence is CASSINRGSETQYF. In DNA, the CDR3 is TGTGCCAGCAGTATAAACAGGGGGTCAGAGACCCAGTACTTC.

V is TRBV5-1 and J is TRBJ1-1, with TRBD1 matching over 8 bases. The CDR3 has 16 residues. V gave up 3 bases and J gave up 5 bases; unmatched junction bases: 12. Germline V gives CDR1 SGHRS, CDR2 YFSETQ. The chain's CDR3 is CASSSRTGSVGTEAFF. The CDR3 coding sequence is TGCGCCAGCAGCTCCCGGACAGGGTCGGTAGGTACTGAAGCTTTCTTT.

This rearrangement joins TRBV5-1 to TRBJ1-2; D remains unclear. CDR3 length: 13 amino acids. V was pared by 0 bases and J by 6 bases, with 9 bases between. CDR1 SGHRS and CDR2 YFSETQ come from the germline V gene. CDR3 coding DNA: TGCGCCAGCAGCTTGGATTGGGGAAATGGCTACACCTTC. Translated, it gives CASSLDWGNGYTF.

The chain combines TRBV13 with TRBJ2-1; TRBD1 matches at 9 bases. CDR1 is PRHDT and CDR2 is FYEKMQ in the germline V gene (reference sequence). The V and J ends lost 5 bases and 6 bases, in that order; junction bases with no gene match: 8. The CDR3 spans 15 residues. Here the CDR3 DNA reads TGTGCCAGCAGCATAACAGGGGGCCGGCCCAATGAGCAGTTCTTC. It translates to CASSITGGRPNEQFF.

The CDR3 sequence: CASTTGMNTEAFF. CDR3 DNA sequence: TGTGCCAGTACGACAGGGATGAACACTGAAGCTTTCTTT. The rearrangement links TRBV19 to TRBJ1-1, with 7 bases lining up with TRBD1. The CDR3 is 13 residues long. Germline CDR1 reads LNHDA; CDR2 reads SQIVND (reference sequence). Trimming cost V 7 bases and J 0 bases; bases outside gene matches: 2.

The chain recombines TRBV27 with TRBJ2-7, with 10 positions matching TRBD2. Germline V gives CDR1 MNHEY, CDR2 SMNVEV (reference sequence). V trimming: 5 bases; J trimming: 6 bases; junction bases outside the gene matches: 10. The CDR3 has 15 amino acids. As DNA, the CDR3 is TGTGCCAGCAGTCGCGCTAGCGGGAGTAGTCCCGAGCAGTACTTC. Protein product: CASSRASGSSPEQYF.

The chain couples TRBV2 to TRBJ1-1; a weak D match, TRBD1 (6 bases). Germline CDR1 reads SNHLY; CDR2 reads FYNNEI. The CDR3 has 14 amino acids. With 8 bases removed from V and 5 bases from J, the gap between germline ends came to 18 bases. The CDR3, as DNA: TGTGCCAGCCGGGAACAGGGAAGTTCAACTGAAGCTTTCTTT. Amino acids: CASREQGSSTEAFF.

The V call is TRBV19, the J call TRBJ1-5; no reliable D call. V was pared by 3 bases and J by 7 bases, with 7 bases between. This CDR3 is 12 amino acids long. CDR1 and CDR2 (germline): LNHDA, SQIVND (reference sequence). The CDR3 spells CASSMYGQPQHF. CDR3 DNA: TGTGCCAGTAGTATGTACGGGCAGCCCCAGCATTTT.

V usage is TRBV11-1 and J usage is TRBJ1-2; no firm D call. Germline values: CDR1 SGHAT, CDR2 FQDESV (reference sequence). V was shortened by 4 bases and J by 6 bases, with 21 bases between the two germline ends. The CDR3 totals 16 residues. The CDR3 loop is CASSSRYIGGSDGYTF. The CDR3 region has the DNA TGTGCCAGCAGCTCTCGTTATATCGGTGGTTCGGATGGCTACACCTTC.